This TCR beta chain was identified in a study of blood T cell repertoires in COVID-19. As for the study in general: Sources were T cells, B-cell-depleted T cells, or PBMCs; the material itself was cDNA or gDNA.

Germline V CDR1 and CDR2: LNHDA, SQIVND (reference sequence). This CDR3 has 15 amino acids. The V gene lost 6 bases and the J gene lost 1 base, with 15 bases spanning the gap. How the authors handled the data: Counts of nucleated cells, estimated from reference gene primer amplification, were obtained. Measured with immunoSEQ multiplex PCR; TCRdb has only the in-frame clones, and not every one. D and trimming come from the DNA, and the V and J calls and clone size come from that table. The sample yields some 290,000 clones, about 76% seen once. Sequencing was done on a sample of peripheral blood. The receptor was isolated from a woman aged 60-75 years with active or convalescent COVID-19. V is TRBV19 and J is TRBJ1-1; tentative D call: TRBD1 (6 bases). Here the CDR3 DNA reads TGTGCCAGTAGCAGAAAGGACAGACGGAACACTGAAGCTTTCTTT. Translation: CASSRKDRRNTEAFF.